The present TCR beta chain was sequenced within a study of blood T cells in healthy people across ages. Whole-study results and caveats: Nothing was known about donor CMV status, and this possibly confounded expanded clonotype changes. Significant beta diversity loss was already apparent by age about 39, declining roughly linearly. Donors of long life had a larger count of naive CD4+ cells and greater diversity than aged donors.

A second PCR, run for about 7 to 11 cycles, used a sample-barcoded 5' primer plus a J-beta primer mix. Each CDR3 protein is one row after TCRdb ran MiXCR on the 5' RACE reads. This table has 710,000 or so distinct CDR3 sequences, approximately 22% appearing once. Each sample used at least 6 million PBMCs. Regarding this clonotype: Its antigen is currently unknown.

The CDR3 consists of 16 residues. CDR1 and CDR2 from the germline V gene are SGHTA and FQGNSA. The germline V and J ends were trimmed by 3 bases and 5 bases, with 19 bases remaining between them. The specimen sequenced was blood. This receptor was obtained from a man in his sixties or seventies in good health. V gene TRBV7-2 combines with J gene TRBJ1-1; D unresolved. The CDR3 nucleotides read TGTGCCAGCAGCTTTCAGAACCGGGTTATGGGTACTGAAGCTTTCTTT. Translating gives CASSFQNRVMGTEAFF.